This is a list of T cell receptor beta chains from one sample in a study of T cells in Graves' hyperthyroidism and ophthalmopathy. TCRdb independently ran MiXCR on the multiplex PCR reads; one entry per CDR3 protein. The sample has around 250,000 distinct CDR3 sequences; about 16% are singletons. Sequencing input: blood. Receptors originate from a woman between 18 and 29 years old with Graves' ophthalmopathy. Each CDR3 is given with its conserved first and last residue. Each record gives: J gene, V gene, D gene, clone size, CDR3 DNA, CDR3 protein. A D gene is named only where the DNA matches it firmly. Clone size is given for some rows only: seen once, a few or many times, or a class if the clone is expanded.

>TRBJ1-4|TRBV7-9|TRBD1|many
TGTGCCAGCCGGGGGACAGGGAGGAGTACTAATGAAAAACTGTTTTTT
CASRGTGRSTNEKLFF
>TRBJ1-1|TRBV4-1|.|many
TGCGCCAGCAGCCAGGCCGGTGGGGAAGCTTTCTTT
CASSQAGGEAFF
>TRBJ1-1|TRBV7-2|TRBD1|.
TGTGCCAGCAGCTCGACGACAGGGGGCGCAGGGAACACTGAAGCTTTCTTT
CASSSTTGGAGNTEAFF
>TRBJ2-2|TRBV7-8|.|few
TGTGCCAGCAGGGTTCCGGGACAAAACACCGGGGAGCTGTTTTTT
CASRVPGQNTGELFF
>TRBJ1-2|TRBV11-2|TRBD1|many
TGTGCCAGCAGCCCCAAGACACAGGGGCGATACTATGGCTACACCTTC
CASSPKTQGRYYGYTF
>TRBJ2-5|TRBV30|.|many
TGTGCCTGGGGGACCCAAGAGACCCAGTACTTC
CAWGTQETQYF
>TRBJ2-2|TRBV2|.|.
TGTGCCAGCAGCCTAGTGGGGAGCACCGGGGAGCTGTTTTTT
CASSLVGSTGELFF
>TRBJ1-4|TRBV28|.|many
TGTGCCAGCAGTTTTGTGGCTAATGAAAAACTGTTTTTT
CASSFVANEKLFF
>TRBJ2-1|TRBV18|TRBD2|many
TGTGCCAGCTCATCCACCCGAGCAGCGGGAGGAATCAATGAGCAGTTCTTC
CASSSTRAAGGINEQFF
>TRBJ2-7|TRBV7-9|.|few
TGTGCCAGCAGCTTAGCCGGCGGACGTGGTCCCAACGAGCAGTACTTC
CASSLAGGRGPNEQYF
>TRBJ1-2|TRBV10-3|.|many
TGTGCCATCGGCGGACAGAGGGGTGGCTACACCTTC
CAIGGQRGGYTF
>TRBJ1-2|TRBV20-1|TRBD1|many
TGCAGTGCCTCGGGACAGGGGGCGCGAACCTTC
CSASGQGARTF
>TRBJ2-7|TRBV6-1|.|many
TGTGCCAGCAGTGAAGGGATCGGTGTGGAAGAGCAGTACTTC
CASSEGIGVEEQYF
>TRBJ2-1|TRBV15|.|many
TGTGCCACCAGCAGAGATCGCGTCCCGGGAGAGGAGTTCTTC
CATSRDRVPGEEFF
>TRBJ2-1|TRBV20-1|.|many
TGCAGTGCTCCAGACGGGACTCGGGGGTTCAATGAGCAGTTCTTC
CSAPDGTRGFNEQFF
>TRBJ2-6|TRBV27|.|once
TGTGCCAGCAGCTCTTGGGGGGCCAACGTCCTGACTTTC
CASSSWGANVLTF
>TRBJ2-7|TRBV7-8|.|many
TGTGCCAGCAGCTTAATGGAGAGCTACGAGCAGTACTTC
CASSLMESYEQYF
>TRBJ2-7|TRBV28|.|many
TGTGCCAGCAGTTTCCAGGCTGAACGTTCTTTGAGGCAGTACTTC
CASSFQAERSLRQYF
>TRBJ2-3|TRBV7-2|TRBD2|many
TGTGCCAGCAGCCCGGGACTAGCGGGAGCTTGGGCAGATACGCAGTATTTT
CASSPGLAGAWADTQYF
>TRBJ1-2|TRBV6-2/TRBV6-3|.|.
TGTGCCAGCAGTTTAAGAGACACGGTGCATGGCTACACCTTC
CASSLRDTVHGYTF
>TRBJ2-1|TRBV7-9|TRBD2|many
TGTGCCAGCAGCTTAGCGGTACTAGCGGGAGGCTCAGGGGATGAGCAGTTCTTC
CASSLAVLAGGSGDEQFF
>TRBJ1-2|TRBV6-2/TRBV6-3|.|.
TGTGCCAGCAGTTACGTCGAACCTCTCTCTGGGGGCTACACCTTC
CASSYVEPLSGGYTF
>TRBJ1-2|TRBV28|TRBD1|.
TGTGCCAGCAGTTCCGCCGGGACAGGGGGCGGCTACACCTTC
CASSSAGTGGGYTF
>TRBJ2-3|TRBV20-1|TRBD2|once
TGCAGTGCTAGAGATCCGGGAGGGCCTGCAGATACGCAGTATTTT
CSARDPGGPADTQYF
>TRBJ1-5|TRBV6-1|TRBD1|many
TGTGCCAGCGGGGGACAGAGCAATCAGCCCCAGCATTTT
CASGGQSNQPQHF
>TRBJ2-7|TRBV9|.|many
TGTGCCAGCAGCGTAGTTGGGGCACTTTCGGGCGAGCAGTACTTC
CASSVVGALSGEQYF
>TRBJ2-5|TRBV2|.|many
TGTGCCAGCAGCAATAGCGATTTAGAGACCCAGTACTTC
CASSNSDLETQYF
>TRBJ2-5|TRBV27|.|many
TGTGCCAGCAGTTTATCGAAAGAGACCCAGTACTTC
CASSLSKETQYF
>TRBJ1-1|TRBV28|TRBD1|many
TGTGCCAGCAGAGCCGGGACAGGGGTGATTGAAGCTTTCTTT
CASRAGTGVIEAFF
>TRBJ2-5|TRBV4-1|.|many
TGCGCCAGCAGCCAAGACGCCTCCGGGACGCTCCAAGAGACCCAGTACTTC
CASSQDASGTLQETQYF
>TRBJ1-2|TRBV29-1|.|many
TGCAGCGTTGCGCGGACAGATTACGGCTACACCTTC
CSVARTDYGYTF
>TRBJ1-6|TRBV5-1|TRBD1|many
TGCGCCAGCAGCGTGACAGGGTTTAATTCACCCCTCCACTTT
CASSVTGFNSPLHF
>TRBJ2-7|TRBV28|TRBD2|.
TGTGCCAGCGCCATCGGACTAGCGGGAAAAAGATCCTACGAGCAGTACTTC
CASAIGLAGKRSYEQYF
>TRBJ1-6|TRBV6-1|.|many
TGTGCCAGCAGTGTCACCATCGTTACAGGGAGGAATTCACCCCTCCACTTT
CASSVTIVTGRNSPLHF
>TRBJ1-1|TRBV30|.|many
TGTGCCTGGAGTGTACGGCTATCTTCCTTCAACACTGAAGCTTTCTTT
CAWSVRLSSFNTEAFF
>TRBJ2-3|TRBV7-2|TRBD2|many
TGTGCCAGCAGCTTGAAACTAGCGGGAGGTCCCCCAGATACGCAGTATTTT
CASSLKLAGGPPDTQYF
>TRBJ2-7|TRBV6-1|.|many
TGTGCCAGCAGTTATGCGCAAATAACTAGATACGAGCAGTACTTC
CASSYAQITRYEQYF
>TRBJ2-7|TRBV20-1|TRBD2|.
TGCAGTGCTAAGAACACATTTGGGACTAGCGGGGGATCCTACGAGCAGTACTTC
CSAKNTFGTSGGSYEQYF
>TRBJ2-3|TRBV27|TRBD2|many
TGTGCCAGCAGTCGACTAAGCGGGGGGAGCACAGATACGCAGTATTTT
CASSRLSGGSTDTQYF
>TRBJ2-2|TRBV5-8|TRBD2|many
TGTGCCAGCAGCCCGGGACTAGCGGGAGGGAACACCGGGGAGCTGTTTTTT
CASSPGLAGGNTGELFF
>TRBJ1-1|TRBV27|.|many
TGTGCCGCCAGCCGGGGGGCTCGGAACACTGAAGCTTTCTTT
CAASRGARNTEAFF
>TRBJ2-7|TRBV14|TRBD1|many
TGTGCCAGCAGCCTGACAGGGGTCGAGCAGTACTTC
CASSLTGVEQYF
>TRBJ1-1|TRBV5-1|.|many
TGCGCCAGCAGCGGAGCAGGGATGAACACTGAAGCTTTCTTT
CASSGAGMNTEAFF
>TRBJ2-1|TRBV3-1|TRBD2|many
TGTGCCAGCAGCCAAGTAGCGGGCTCCTACAATGAGCAGTTCTTC
CASSQVAGSYNEQFF
>TRBJ2-2|TRBV4-1|TRBD2|few
TGCGCCAGCAGCCAAGAGCCGGGACTAAACACCGGGGAGCTGTTTTTT
CASSQEPGLNTGELFF
>TRBJ1-5|TRBV6-5|.|many
TGTGCCAGCAGTTACTCTTCGGGCAGCAATCAGCCCCAGCATTTT
CASSYSSGSNQPQHF
>TRBJ2-1|TRBV7-9|.|many
TGTGCCAGCAGCCTTAACGACAATGAGCAGTTCTTC
CASSLNDNEQFF
>TRBJ2-1|TRBV6-1|TRBD2|few
TGTGCCAGCAGCAGGAGAGCGGGGGGGGGGTCAATGACGCAGTTCTTC
CASSRRAGGGSMTQFF
>TRBJ2-3|TRBV20-1|TRBD2|.
TGCAGTGCTAGAGATCGCCTAGCGGGGCAACCAGATACGCAGTATTTT
CSARDRLAGQPDTQYF
>TRBJ1-6|TRBV12-3/TRBV12-4|TRBD1|many
TGTGCCAGCACCACAGGGGGCGAAGAATCACCCCTCCACTTT
CASTTGGEESPLHF
>TRBJ2-5|TRBV12-3/TRBV12-4|.|many
TGTGCCAGCAGTTTAGCGGTGGGTTTAGGAGAGACCCAGTACTTC
CASSLAVGLGETQYF
>TRBJ1-1|TRBV12-5|.|.
TGTGCTAGTGGTTTGGTAGGGGGACGGACTGAAGCTTTCTTT
CASGLVGGRTEAFF